Included here is one T cell receptor beta chain sequence, with context. Antigen unknown. These data originate in a study of radiation and T cells in renal cell carcinoma. The treatment: treatment-naive control, cytoreductive nephrectomy. Controls were unirradiated tumors from treatment-naive cytoreductive nephrectomy patients. Sequenced control tumors were from about a dozen males and a few females, median age roughly 50. Study-wide results and limits: Dominant CDR3 motifs occupied more repertoire in irradiated than control tumors. Compared with controls, irradiated tumors showed greater TCR clonality.

Germline CDR1 LGHNA, CDR2 YSLEER. This CDR3 has 15 residues. The V end lost 3 bases, the J end lost 2 bases, and 8 bases lay between the germline ends. Measured with immunoSEQ multiplex PCR; TCRdb has only the in-frame clones, and not every one. The sample has roughly 14,000 clones; about three fifths are singletons. The sequence came from a man aged 55 to 70 with renal cell carcinoma. The J gene is TRBJ2-6, the V gene TRBV4-3, with a tentative D call TRBD1 (5 bases). The material sequenced was tumor tissue, taken from a patient whose treatment was nephrectomy without radiotherapy. The DNA of the CDR3 is TGCGCCAGCAGCCAGCAGGGAACTGGGGCCAACGTCCTGACTTTC. Its protein is CASSQQGTGANVLTF.